The clone carrying this T cell receptor beta chain was counted a few times. The CDR3 covers 14 residues. The germline V gene has CDR1 SGHRS and CDR2 YFSETQ. The V and J ends lost 4 bases and 2 bases respectively, with 12 bases between them. These data originate in a study of T-cell memory formation after mild COVID-19. A 5'RACE reaction primed in the constant segment made cDNA libraries of TCR alpha and TCR beta, and these carried sample barcodes and UMIs. TCRdb re-called the 5' RACE reads through MiXCR, storing one row per CDR3 protein. The sample gives under 300,000 distinct CDR3 sequences, roughly 15% of which show up once; 22% is in the top ten.

The genes are TRBV5-1 and TRBJ1-2; D is possibly TRBD1 (6 bases). The sequenced sample consisted of PBMCs or a T cell subset sorted from them (not recorded which). This clonotype was sampled from a young man who had mild COVID-19 (a few samples of this study predate the infection). Cell type and time point are not known. The CDR3 coding sequence is TGCGCCAGCAGCAAAACCGGGACAAACTATGGCTACACCTTC. Its protein product is CASSKTGTNYGYTF.